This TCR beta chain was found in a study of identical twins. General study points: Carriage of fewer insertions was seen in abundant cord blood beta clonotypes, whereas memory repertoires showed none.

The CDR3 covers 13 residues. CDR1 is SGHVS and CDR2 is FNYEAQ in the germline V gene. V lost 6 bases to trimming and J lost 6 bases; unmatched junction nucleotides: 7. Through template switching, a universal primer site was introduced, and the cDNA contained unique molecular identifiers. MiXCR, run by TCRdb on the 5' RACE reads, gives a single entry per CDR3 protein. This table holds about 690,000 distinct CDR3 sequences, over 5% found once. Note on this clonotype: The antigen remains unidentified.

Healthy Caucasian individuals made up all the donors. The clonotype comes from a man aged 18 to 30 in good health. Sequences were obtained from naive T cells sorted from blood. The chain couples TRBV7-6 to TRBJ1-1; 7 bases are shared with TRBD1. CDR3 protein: CASRSQGVAEAFF. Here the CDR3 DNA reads TGTGCCAGCAGGTCTCAGGGGGTGGCTGAAGCTTTCTTT.